A selection of T cell receptor beta chains follows, all from one sample in a study of regulatory T cells in long-lasting Graves disease. TCRdb reprocessed the multiplex PCR reads with MiXCR, giving one entry per CDR3 protein. The sample consists of about 440,000 distinct CDR3 sequences, 16% of them appearing once. The sample was also reused in another study, on T cells in Graves' hyperthyroidism and ophthalmopathy.

The sequenced sample was peripheral blood mononuclear cells (PBMCs), obtained at new diagnosis, from a patient treated with antithyroid drugs. The origin of the receptors is a woman under 40 with Graves disease. Both conserved end residues are part of each CDR3. D genes are given only for firm matches. Clone size is not always given. Where it is, it says once, few, many or a class for expanded clones.

size,J,V,D,CDR3,DNA
many,TRBJ1-1,TRBV27,-,CASSTFDRVTKTEAFF,TGTGCCAGCAGCACTTTCGATAGGGTGACGAAGACTGAAGCTTTCTTT
many,TRBJ2-7,TRBV2,-,CASSMPGLYEQYF,TGTGCCAGCAGTATGCCGGGCCTCTACGAGCAGTACTTC
many,TRBJ2-7,TRBV2,-,CASNSGANYEQYF,TGTGCCAGCAACTCCGGGGCCAACTACGAGCAGTACTTC
many,TRBJ2-1,TRBV6-2/TRBV6-3,-,CASMTGPTSYNEQFF,TGTGCCAGCATGACGGGACCTACCTCCTACAATGAGCAGTTCTTC
many,TRBJ2-3,TRBV28,-,CASSSYGKRGSDTQYF,TGTGCCAGCAGTTCATATGGGAAGAGAGGTTCAGATACGCAGTATTTT
few,TRBJ2-1,TRBV7-2,-,CASMRTDYNEQFF,TGTGCCAGCATGAGGACGGATTACAATGAGCAGTTCTTC
-,TRBJ2-7,TRBV15,-,CATSRDSGMINEQYF,TGTGCCACCAGCAGAGATTCAGGGATGATCAACGAGCAGTACTTC
many,TRBJ1-1,TRBV11-1,-,CASSLPGRGAFF,TGTGCCAGCAGCTTACCGGGCAGGGGCGCTTTCTTT
many,TRBJ2-3,TRBV10-3,-,CANSVGDTQYF,TGTGCCAACTCAGTCGGAGATACGCAGTATTTT
-,TRBJ1-2,TRBV5-5,TRBD1,CASAGGDYGYTF,TGTGCCAGTGCAGGGGGCGACTATGGCTACACCTTC
few,TRBJ2-1,TRBV27,-,CASSLGQTQEQFF,TGTGCCAGCAGCCTAGGACAGACTCAAGAGCAGTTCTTC
many,TRBJ1-1,TRBV20-1,-,CSAQWMNTEAFF,TGCAGTGCTCAATGGATGAACACTGAAGCTTTCTTT
few,TRBJ2-1,TRBV19,TRBD2,CASKPRAGVFNEQFF,TGTGCCAGTAAACCCCGAGCGGGAGTATTCAATGAGCAGTTCTTC
few,TRBJ2-1,TRBV18,TRBD2,CASSQTIEGLAGDNEQFF,TGTGCCAGCTCACAAACCATAGAGGGACTAGCGGGAGACAATGAGCAGTTCTTC
many,TRBJ2-1,TRBV28,TRBD2,CASSLPSSGYNEQFF,TGTGCCAGCAGTTTACCCTCTAGCGGGTACAATGAGCAGTTCTTC
few,TRBJ2-5,TRBV13,TRBD2,CASSVGLAGGPRETQYF,TGTGCCAGCAGCGTAGGACTAGCGGGAGGGCCGAGGGAGACCCAGTACTTC
many,TRBJ1-3,TRBV20-1,TRBD1,CSATGGTAGNTIYF,TGCAGTGCTACGGGGGGGACAGCTGGAAACACCATATATTTT
many,TRBJ2-3,TRBV20-1,TRBD1,CSARNWDRGTDTQYF,TGCAGTGCTAGGAATTGGGACAGAGGGACAGATACGCAGTATTTT
many,TRBJ1-2,TRBV7-9,-,CASAVQEGWFGAGYTF,TGTGCCAGCGCCGTGCAGGAGGGTTGGTTTGGAGCTGGCTACACCTTC
-,TRBJ2-6,TRBV6-1,-,CASRPNKAGANVLTF,TGTGCCAGCAGACCAAATAAGGCTGGGGCCAACGTCCTGACTTTC
many,TRBJ2-7,TRBV5-1,-,CASSRSTESYEQYF,TGCGCCAGCAGCAGGAGCACAGAATCCTACGAGCAGTACTTC
-,TRBJ1-2,TRBV4-1,TRBD1,CASSQLDRAGGYTF,TGCGCCAGCAGCCAGCTGGACAGGGCAGGTGGCTACACCTTC
many,TRBJ2-7,TRBV10-3,TRBD2,CAISDRTSGGKGYEQYF,TGTGCCATCAGTGATAGGACTAGCGGGGGAAAGGGGTACGAGCAGTACTTC
many,TRBJ1-5,TRBV2,-,CASSDERGSNQPQHF,TGTGCCAGCAGTGATGAACGTGGTAGCAATCAGCCCCAGCATTTT
many,TRBJ2-1,TRBV13,-,CASSSRPLDNEQFF,TGTGCCAGCAGTTCCCGACCCCTGGACAATGAGCAGTTCTTC
many,TRBJ2-1,TRBV7-9,TRBD2,CASSFWTSVGEQFF,TGTGCCAGCAGCTTTTGGACTAGCGTGGGTGAGCAGTTCTTC
-,TRBJ2-1,TRBV7-8,-,CASSLDGADRNEQFF,TGTGCCAGCAGCTTGGATGGGGCAGATCGTAATGAGCAGTTCTTC
-,TRBJ2-1,TRBV6-2/TRBV6-3,-,CASSGKTYNEQFF,TGTGCCAGCAGTGGTAAAACTTACAATGAGCAGTTCTTC
-,TRBJ2-7,TRBV11-2,TRBD2,CASRKSGRRDEQYF,TGTGCCAGCAGGAAGAGCGGGAGAAGGGACGAGCAGTACTTC
many,TRBJ1-2,TRBV5-6,TRBD1,CASILTGRLGYTF,TGTGCCAGCATCCTGACAGGGAGACTCGGCTACACCTTC
-,TRBJ2-5,TRBV7-2,TRBD2,CASSFVTSGRGNQETQYF,TGTGCCAGCAGCTTCGTCACTAGCGGGAGGGGGAACCAAGAGACCCAGTACTTC
many,TRBJ2-7,TRBV18,-,CASSPLEGEQYF,TGTGCCAGCTCACCATTGGAGGGTGAGCAGTACTTC
-,TRBJ2-2,TRBV5-1,-,CASRLTGGELFF,TGCGCCAGCAGGCTCACAGGGGGGGAGCTGTTTTTT
few,TRBJ2-1,TRBV24-1,TRBD1,CATSDHRDSWYNEQFF,TGTGCCACCAGTGACCACCGGGACAGTTGGTACAATGAGCAGTTCTTC
few,TRBJ2-1,TRBV6-9,-,CASSYGQGVFMSSYNEQFF,TGTGCCAGCAGTTACGGTCAAGGCGTCTTTATGAGCTCCTACAATGAGCAGTTCTTC
few,TRBJ2-7,TRBV11-2,TRBD2,CASSLVFSGRAEEQYF,TGTGCCAGCAGCTTAGTCTTCAGCGGGAGGGCCGAAGAGCAGTACTTC
few,TRBJ2-7,TRBV24-1,TRBD1,CATSGTKTGSYEQYF,TGTGCCACCAGTGGAACCAAGACAGGGAGTTACGAGCAGTACTTC
many,TRBJ2-3,TRBV20-1,TRBD2,CSARVPTSGSSDTQYF,TGCAGTGCTAGAGTTCCGACTAGCGGGAGTTCAGATACGCAGTATTTT
many,TRBJ2-7,TRBV28,-,CASSFRQESSYEQYF,TGTGCCAGCAGTTTTCGGCAGGAGAGCTCCTACGAGCAGTACTTC
few,TRBJ2-7,TRBV5-4,-,CASTTRGGLREYF,TGTGCCAGCACCACGAGAGGAGGGTTGAGGGAGTACTTC